This entry describes one T cell receptor beta chain. Its matching antigen is unknown. The sample comes from a study of cytomegalovirus exposure and HLA in healthy donors. The junction had 16 bases not matched to a gene; V was cut back by 5 bases and J by 11 bases. CDR3 size: 16 residues. Germline-derived CDR1 and CDR2 are SEHNR and FQNEAQ (reference sequence). Study-level findings and limits: Reportedly, TCR beta sequences accurately predicted HLA-A and HLA-B alleles in most subjects. Among TCR beta chains, those listed as cytomegalovirus-associated numbered over 150. Follow-up analysis later connected one missense variant in DCLRE1C with trimming of TCR beta V- and J-genes.

In the PCR, 60 Vbeta and 13 Jbeta primers were used. TCRdb's table, derived via immunoSEQ multiplex PCR, lists solely in-frame clones and lacks some. The sample shows around 140,000 clones, approximately 82% of them seen only once. The rearrangement links TRBV7-9 to TRBJ2-5, with TRBD2 matching 11 bases. The sample was PBMCs. The sequence was collected from a woman aged 55-70 years in good health and CMV-seropositive. The CDR3 DNA reads as TGTGCCAGCAGCGTAGAGAGACTAGCGGGAACCAATGGGCAGTACTTC. Encoded protein: CASSVERLAGTNGQYF.